This T cell receptor (beta chain) was documented in a study of control samples from healthy donors and cancer patients. The method was immunoSEQ multiplex PCR; TCRdb's version includes in-frame clones alone and lacks a portion of them. The sample shows about 120,000 clones, about 83% of them seen only once. Germline CDR1 is LGHDT and CDR2 is YNNKEL (reference sequence). J lost 3 bases, V lost 3 bases, and 6 bases had no gene match. The CDR3 sequence is 16 residues long. This chain links TRBV3-1 (or the pseudogene TRBV3-2) with TRBJ2-3; 10 nucleotides agree with TRBD1. Sequenced input: blood. The clonotype comes from a man aged 25-45 years in good health. The CDR3 DNA is TGTGCCAGCAGCCAGAGGGGACAGGGGTGGACAGATACGCAGTATTTT. Its protein is CASSQRGQGWTDTQYF.